This is a list of T cell receptor beta chains from one sample in a study of T cell responses to AZD1222 COVID-19 vaccine. The protocol was immunoSEQ multiplex PCR, while the TCRdb copy is restricted to in-frame clones and leaves out a portion. The profile shows about 140,000 clones, more than 85% of them singletons. Sequencing was performed on peripheral blood, taken 28 days after the second AZD1222 dose. These receptor sequences come from an adult who received the AZD1222 COVID-19 vaccine. Each CDR3 is given with its conserved first and last residue. A D gene is named only where the DNA matches it firmly. Clone size is given for some rows only: seen once, a few or many times, or a class if the clone is expanded.

>-|TRBV4-3|TRBD1|TRBJ1-1
CASSQIGQGKTFF
TGCGCCAGCAGCCAAATTGGACAGGGTAAAACTTTCTTT
>-|TRBV7-9|-|TRBJ1-1
CASSLGENTEAFF
TGTGCCAGCAGCCTCGGGGAGAACACTGAAGCTTTCTTT
>-|TRBV5-1|TRBD2|TRBJ2-1
CASSLDLAGNNEQFF
TGCGCCAGCAGCTTGGACCTAGCGGGAAACAATGAGCAGTTCTTC
>-|TRBV5-1|TRBD2|TRBJ2-7
CASSTSGSSYEQYF
TGCGCCAGCAGCACTAGCGGGAGCTCCTACGAGCAGTACTTC
>-|TRBV6-2/TRBV6-3|-|TRBJ2-5
CASSYETQYF
TGTGCCAGCAGTTACGAGACCCAGTACTTC
>-|TRBV28|-|TRBJ1-1
CASKGGGRVNTEAFF
TGTGCCAGCAAGGGGGGTGGTAGGGTGAACACTGAAGCTTTCTTT
>-|TRBV28|-|TRBJ1-4
CASSYSGGREKLFF
TGTGCCAGCAGTTACTCGGGGGGGCGGGAAAAACTGTTTTTT
>once|TRBV27|TRBD2|TRBJ2-7
CASRDGLADYEQYF
TGTGCCAGCAGAGACGGACTAGCGGACTACGAGCAGTACTTC
>-|TRBV2|TRBD2|TRBJ2-3
CASSEARLAGEVGYTDTQYF
TGTGCCAGCAGTGAAGCGAGACTAGCGGGAGAAGTGGGGTACACAGATACGCAGTATTTT
>-|TRBV12-3/TRBV12-4|-|TRBJ2-3
CASSSFGTDTQYF
TGTGCCAGCAGTTCTTTCGGCACAGATACGCAGTATTTT
>-|TRBV3-1/TRBV3-2|-|TRBJ1-3
CASRGFSSGNTIYF
TGTGCCAGCAGAGGATTTAGCTCTGGAAACACCATATATTTT
>-|TRBV30|TRBD1|TRBJ1-1
CAWNLEGARSF
TGTGCCTGGAATCTCGAGGGGGCACGATCGTTT
>-|TRBV6-2/TRBV6-3|-|TRBJ2-7
CASSYSVVQYF
TGTGCCAGCAGTTACTCCGTAGTGCAGTACTTC
>-|TRBV24-1|TRBD2|TRBJ2-2
CATGGLAGGETGELFF
TGTGCCACCGGGGGACTAGCGGGAGGCGAGACCGGGGAGCTGTTTTTT
>-|TRBV7-9|-|TRBJ1-1
CASSPFGGADIFAEAFF
TGTGCCAGCAGCCCGTTTGGAGGGGCGGATATTTTCGCTGAAGCTTTCTTT
>-|TRBV18|-|TRBJ1-4
CASSPTPRQEFNEKLFF
TGTGCCAGCTCACCGACCCCCCGGCAGGAGTTTAATGAAAAACTGTTTTTT
>few|TRBV9|-|TRBJ1-1
CASSVVATENTEAFF
TGTGCCAGCAGCGTAGTGGCGACGGAGAACACTGAAGCTTTCTTT
>-|TRBV19|-|TRBJ1-3
CASSIANTIYF
TGTGCCAGTAGCATTGCAAACACCATATATTTT
>-|TRBV5-1|-|TRBJ2-2
CASSVRLAGASTGELFF
TGCGCCAGCAGCGTGCGGTTGGCGGGCGCGAGCACCGGGGAGCTGTTTTTT
>-|TRBV5-1|TRBD2|TRBJ2-1
CASSLEAGGPNEQFF
TGCGCCAGCAGCTTGGAAGCGGGAGGGCCCAATGAGCAGTTCTTC
>-|TRBV10-3|-|TRBJ1-1
CATGEVGLGNTEAFF
TGTGCCACCGGGGAGGTTGGGTTAGGGAACACTGAAGCTTTCTTT
>-|TRBV11-3|TRBD1|TRBJ2-3
CASSLNRGADTQYF
TGTGCCAGCAGCTTAAACAGGGGTGCAGATACGCAGTATTTT
>-|TRBV6-5|-|TRBJ1-4
CASSYDGRSINEKLFF
TGTGCCAGCAGTTATGACGGCAGGTCTATTAATGAAAAACTGTTTTTT
>once|TRBV18|TRBD2|TRBJ2-6
CASSSMGLAGGPGANVLTF
TGTGCCAGCTCATCCATGGGACTAGCGGGAGGGCCTGGGGCCAACGTCCTGACTTTC
>once|TRBV18|TRBD1|TRBJ2-1
CASFPGQGPEQFF
TGTGCCAGCTTTCCGGGACAGGGTCCTGAGCAGTTCTTC
>-|TRBV6-6|-|TRBJ1-2
CASSRSTERLNYGYTF
TGTGCCAGCAGTCGATCGACAGAGCGACTGAACTATGGCTACACCTTC
>-|TRBV28|TRBD1|TRBJ1-3
CASRIPGQGAGNTIYF
TGTGCCAGCAGAATTCCGGGACAGGGGGCTGGAAACACCATATATTTT
>-|TRBV28|-|TRBJ2-3
CASMTATDTQYF
TGTGCCAGCATGACAGCCACAGATACGCAGTATTTT
>-|TRBV20-1|-|TRBJ2-1
CSASRLSPNEQFF
TGCAGTGCTAGTAGGCTGTCCCCCAATGAGCAGTTCTTC
>-|TRBV28|-|TRBJ2-4
CASRRTNSGIQYF
TGTGCCAGCAGACGCACCAACAGCGGCATTCAGTACTTC
>-|TRBV30|-|TRBJ1-6
CAWGHSNSPLHF
TGTGCCTGGGGACACTCTAATTCACCCCTCCACTTT
>-|TRBV28|-|TRBJ1-2
CASSLLWTPNYGYTF
TGTGCCAGCAGTTTATTGTGGACACCGAACTATGGCTACACCTTC
>once|TRBV5-1|TRBD1|TRBJ1-1
CASSTRSDRDRVAFF
TGCGCCAGCAGCACCCGCTCAGACCGGGACAGGGTTGCTTTCTTT
>-|TRBV27|TRBD1|TRBJ1-2
CASRTPGQTRNTF
TGTGCCAGCAGGACCCCGGGACAGACGCGGAACACCTTC
>-|TRBV5-1|TRBD2|TRBJ2-5
CASSWGLAGKQTQYF
TGCGCCAGCAGCTGGGGACTAGCGGGAAAGCAGACCCAGTACTTC
>-|TRBV15|-|TRBJ1-1
CATSRDTGRGYTEAFF
TGTGCCACCAGCAGAGATACGGGCAGGGGATACACTGAAGCTTTCTTT
>-|TRBV4-1|TRBD1|TRBJ1-2
CASSPGQGYGYTF
TGCGCCAGCAGCCCCGGACAGGGCTATGGCTACACCTTC
>-|TRBV7-9|-|TRBJ1-4
CASSLKGVTNEKLFF
TGTGCCAGCAGCTTGAAGGGTGTGACTAATGAAAAACTGTTTTTT
>-|TRBV19|-|TRBJ2-7
CATQGPHGPYEQYF
TGTGCCACCCAAGGACCCCACGGTCCCTACGAGCAGTACTTC
>-|TRBV7-8|TRBD1|TRBJ1-2
CASSLAIGSTGRFYGYTF
TGTGCCAGCAGCTTAGCAATCGGGTCGACAGGGAGGTTCTATGGCTACACCTTC
>-|TRBV28|TRBD1|TRBJ2-7
CASSSPGQVYEQYF
TGTGCCAGCAGCTCACCGGGACAGGTCTACGAGCAGTACTTC
>-|TRBV4-1|TRBD2|TRBJ2-7
CASSQDWREGRYEQYF
TGCGCCAGCAGCCAAGATTGGCGGGAGGGCCGCTACGAGCAGTACTTC
>-|TRBV11-3|TRBD2|TRBJ2-2
CASSTGLAGGAGELFF
TGTGCCAGCAGCACCGGACTAGCGGGAGGGGCCGGGGAGCTGTTTTTT
>-|TRBV2|-|TRBJ2-5
CASTIQETQYF
TGTGCCAGCACTATCCAAGAGACCCAGTACTTC